This entry lists 20 T cell receptor beta chains sequenced from one sample in a study of blood T cell repertoires in COVID-19. Using immunoSEQ multiplex PCR, the repertoire was profiled, and TCRdb retains in-frame clones only, with some absent. In the table there are about 50,000 clones, around 83% of which are singletons. Material for sequencing was peripheral blood. The receptors shown here come from a man in his 60s with acute or convalescent COVID-19.

The chain joins TRBV20-1 to TRBJ1-2, with D hard to call. Germline loops: CDR1 DFQATT, CDR2 SNEGSKA (reference sequence). The CDR3 runs 11 residues. Trimming stripped 3 bases from V and 4 bases from J, with 6 bases between. CDR3 DNA: TGCAGTGCTAGTCTCTTCTATGGCTACACCTTC. Its protein is CSASLFYGYTF.

The V gene is TRBV7-9, the J gene TRBJ2-1; the D is unclear. The CDR3 runs to 12 residues. Trimming removed 2 bases from V and 8 bases from J, with 7 bases in between. Germline CDR1 and CDR2: SEHNR and FQNEAQ (reference sequence). The CDR3: CASSLYLDEQFF. In nucleotides, the CDR3 is TGTGCCAGCAGCTTATACTTGGATGAGCAGTTCTTC.

J is TRBJ1-1 and V is TRBV3-1 (or the pseudogene TRBV3-2), with D tentatively TRBD1 (6 bases). The length of the CDR3 is 13 residues. With 4 bases removed from V and 3 bases from J, the gap between germline ends came to 9 bases. Germline V gives CDR1 LGHDT, CDR2 YNNKEL (reference sequence). CDR3 amino acids: CASSPTGYTEAFF. The CDR3 DNA sequence: TGTGCCAGCAGCCCAACAGGGTACACTGAAGCTTTCTTT.

This chain links TRBV9 with TRBJ1-5; unclear D gene. Germline CDR1 is SGDLS and CDR2 is YYNGEE. The length of the CDR3 is 13 residues. The V gene lost 0 bases and the J gene lost 4 bases, with 5 bases spanning the gap. CDR3: CASSVGQNQPQHF. The CDR3 DNA is TGTGCCAGCAGCGTAGGCCAGAATCAGCCCCAGCATTTT.

This clone was observed a handful of times. The V and J genes are TRBV27 and TRBJ2-1; TRBD2 might be the D (5 bases). Germline V CDR1 and CDR2: MNHEY, SMNVEV (reference sequence). Trimming pared 6 bases from V and 0 bases from J, leaving 15 bases between. This CDR3 has 16 amino acids. CDR3 bases: TGTGCCAGCAGGGGTCTGAGCGGCCACTCCTACAATGAGCAGTTCTTC. It yields the protein CASRGLSGHSYNEQFF.

This clone was found a few times. The chain employs TRBV7-9 and TRBJ2-7, with 10 bases lining up with TRBD1. CDR3 size: 15 residues. CDR1 SEHNR and CDR2 FQNEAQ come from the germline V gene (reference sequence). The V segment lost 4 bases and the J segment 2 bases; nucleotides outside the gene matches: 5. The CDR3 DNA reads TGTGCCAGCAGCTCCTCGGGACAGGGGCCCTACGAGCAGTACTTC. Protein product: CASSSSGQGPYEQYF.

The chain recombines TRBV28 with TRBJ1-4, with 8 bases that match TRBD1. Germline CDR1 MDHEN, CDR2 SYDVKM. This CDR3 is 14 amino acids long. The trim removed 6 bases at V and 8 bases at J, leaving 8 bases unmatched. This CDR3 is CASSRDRGREKLFF. CDR3 DNA: TGTGCCAGCAGCCGTGACAGGGGTAGGGAAAAACTGTTTTTT.

The chain recombines TRBV18 with TRBJ2-1, with D possibly matching TRBD2 (6 bases). Per the germline V gene, CDR1 is KGHSH and CDR2 is LQKENI. This CDR3 has 15 residues. Trimming removed 4 bases from V and 0 bases from J, with 10 bases in between. Here the CDR3 reads CASSLSGFSYNEQFF. Here the CDR3 DNA reads TGTGCCAGCTCACTGAGCGGGTTCTCCTACAATGAGCAGTTCTTC.

Points on this clone: The junction differs from germline at one of its ends, possibly a read error. The V gene is TRBV27, the J gene TRBJ2-1; TRBD2 matches at 8 bases. This CDR3 is built from 16 residues. Germline V lookup: CDR1 MNHEY, CDR2 SMNVEV (reference sequence). The CDR3 loop is CASRLSTSGRLNEQFF. The CDR3 region has the DNA TGTGCCAGCAGATTATCTACTAGCGGCCGACTCAATGAGCAGTTCTTC.

V and J are TRBV2 and TRBJ2-3; 8 positions match TRBD1. V shed 6 bases, J shed 3 bases, and the junction held 14 bases outside the gene matches. The CDR3 totals 17 residues. Germline CDR1 is SNHLY and CDR2 is FYNNEI. The CDR3 protein is CASRAASRGRWTDTQYF. CDR3 DNA sequence: TGTGCCAGCAGGGCCGCTAGCAGGGGGCGTTGGACAGATACGCAGTATTTT.

This chain links TRBV30 with TRBJ2-1, with 9 bases that match TRBD2. CDR3 size: 16 residues. Germline-derived CDR1 and CDR2 are GTSNPN and SVGIG (reference sequence). The ends lost 1 base at V and 2 bases at J; junction bases unmatched: 6. CDR3 protein: CAWSEGSGRPYNEQFF. CDR3 sequence (DNA): TGTGCCTGGAGTGAGGGTAGCGGGAGACCCTACAATGAGCAGTTCTTC.

This clone came up once. V is TRBV6-1 and J is TRBJ2-2; 10 bases align to TRBD2. CDR1 is MNHNS and CDR2 is SASEGT in the germline V gene. The CDR3 extends over 19 amino acids. After removal of 1 base from V and 0 bases from J, the junction contained 8 bases not matched to a gene. This CDR3 is CASSEGLAGVPANTGELFF. The CDR3 region has the DNA TGTGCCAGCAGTGAAGGGCTAGCGGGAGTACCCGCGAACACCGGGGAGCTGTTTTTT.

This rearrangement joins TRBV2 to TRBJ2-1; 15 positions match TRBD2. The CDR3 sequence is 15 residues long. Germline V lookup: CDR1 SNHLY, CDR2 FYNNEI. Losses at the gene ends were 8 bases for V and 8 bases for J; bases not matched to a gene: 7. DNA for the CDR3: TGTGCCAGCCAGCTAAGGACTAGCGGGAGGGATGAGCAGTTCTTC. Translated, it gives CASQLRTSGRDEQFF. The full variable domain, completed using reference TRBV2 and TRBJ2-1, is EPEVTQTPSHQVTQMGQEVILRCVPISNHLYFYWYRQILGQKVEFLVSFYNNEISEKSEIFDDQFSVERPDGSNFTLKIRSTKLEDSAMYFCASQLRTSGRDEQFFGPGTRLTVL.

The gene calls are TRBV5-6 and TRBJ1-1; 7 bases map to TRBD1. Germline V gene lookup returns CDR1 SGHDT and CDR2 YYEEEE. This CDR3 is built from 15 residues. Trimming removed 4 bases from V and 0 bases from J; junction bases left unmatched: 6. In DNA, the CDR3 is TGTGCCAGCAGCGGGGGACAGCTAATGAACACTGAAGCTTTCTTT. Its translation: CASSGGQLMNTEAFF.

This clone appeared a few times. The CDR3 protein is CASSPEVGNYEQYF. The CDR3 nucleotides are TGTGCCAGCAGCCCCGAAGTGGGCAACTACGAGCAGTACTTC. This rearrangement joins TRBV4-2 to TRBJ2-7; D is unresolved. Germline CDR1 is LGHNA and CDR2 is YNFKEQ. The CDR3 extends over 14 amino acids. Trimming removed 4 bases from V and 3 bases from J, with 13 bases in between.

The chain couples TRBV28 to TRBJ2-7, with TRBD1 as a possible D gene (5 bases). V was shortened by 6 bases and J by 7 bases, with 19 bases between the two germline ends. CDR1 and CDR2 (germline): MDHEN, SYDVKM. This CDR3 spans 14 amino acids. CDR3 loop: CASRPQDRVWEQYF. In DNA, the CDR3 is TGTGCCAGCAGACCACAGGATCGAGTGTGGGAGCAGTACTTC. The whole variable domain, filled in from reference TRBV28 and TRBJ2-7, reads DVKVTQSSRYLVKRTGEKVFLECVQDMDHENMFWYRQDPGLGLRLIYFSYDVKMKEKGDIPEGYSVSREKKERFSLILESASTNQTSMYLCASRPQDRVWEQYFGPGTRLTVT.

The chain is built from TRBV5-4 and TRBJ2-3; 11 positions match TRBD2. CDR1 is SGHNT and CDR2 is YYREEE in the germline V gene (reference sequence). Trimming at V came to 4 bases and at J to 2 bases, leaving 6 bases not matched to a gene. The CDR3 is 16 amino acids. As DNA, the CDR3 is TGTGCCAGCAGCGGTAGCGGGAGGGCTTCCACAGATACGCAGTATTTT. It yields the protein CASSGSGRASTDTQYF.

The rearrangement links TRBV18 to TRBJ2-1, with 10 bases identical to TRBD1. Per germline, CDR1 KGHSH and CDR2 LQKENI. The CDR3 extends over 16 amino acids. V dropped 0 bases and J dropped 3; count of bases not matched to a gene: 2. DNA for the CDR3: TGTGCCAGCTCACCACCGGGACAGGGGTTCTACAATGAGCAGTTCTTC. Translated: CASSPPGQGFYNEQFF.

V gene TRBV6-5 combines with J gene TRBJ2-5, with a possible D match to TRBD2 (5 bases). Trimming took 10 bases from V and 2 from J, leaving 14 bases between them. The CDR3 runs to 13 residues. Germline loops: CDR1 MNHEY, CDR2 SVGAGI. The CDR3 nucleotides are TGTGCCACCCAATTTAGAGGGCAAGAGACCCAGTACTTC. This sequence encodes CATQFRGQETQYF.

This clone showed up just a few times. The chain is built from TRBV7-8 and TRBJ2-1, with a possible D match to TRBD1 (5 bases). The CDR3 has 15 residues. Germline V CDR1 and CDR2: SGHVS, FQNEAQ. V lost 4 bases and J 4 bases, leaving 14 bases between the germline ends. DNA of the CDR3: TGTGCCAGCAGCTCTGACAGTCCCCTATACAATGAGCAGTTCTTC. Residues: CASSSDSPLYNEQFF.